This T cell receptor (beta chain) was sequenced for a study of beta chain features in type 1 diabetes. Study-wide results and caveats: TCRB repertoires of naive, central memory and Treg cells appeared more similar among patients than among healthy donors. Moderate yet significant TCRB CDR3 shortening was seen in Type 1 diabetes patients in all four CD4+ subsets.

Comment on this clone: No antigen is known for it.

Trimming stripped 1 base from V and 10 bases from J, with 19 bases between. The length of the CDR3 is 14 residues. The germline gives CDR1 GTSNPN, CDR2 SVGIG (reference sequence). The isolated RNA, all of it, was reverse transcribed, so expressed TCRB transcripts were what got sequenced. Sequencing used immunoSEQ multiplex PCR; TCRdb keeps in-frame clones, though not all of them. The sample has nearly 250,000 clones; around 68% are singletons. Each sorted fraction was over 95% pure. The sequencing sample was made of naive CD4+ T cells from blood. The TCR originated in a man aged 30 to 39 in good health. The rearrangement uses TRBV30 and TRBJ2-5; D possibly uses TRBD1 or TRBD2 (5 bases each). The CDR3 DNA reads TGTGCCTGGAGTGAAATTCTGGGGGTAGGGAGCCAGTACTTC. This translates into CAWSEILGVGSQYF. The entire variable domain, with the rest obtained from reference TRBV30 and TRBJ2-5, is as follows: SQTIHQWPATLVQPVGSPLSLECTVEGTSNPNLYWYRQAAGRGLQLLFYSVGIGQISSEVPQNLSASRPQDRQFILSSKKLLLSDSGFYLCAWSEILGVGSQYFGPGTRLLVL.